These T cell receptor beta chains were read from a single sample in a study of technical replicates of blood from a few donors. The repertoire was sequenced with immunoSEQ multiplex PCR; TCRdb's copy has only in-frame clones and lacks some. The sample carries about 82,000 clones, roughly 93% recorded once. Sequencing was carried out using T cells isolated from PBMCs. The receptors originated from a human donor in good health. Both conserved end residues are part of each CDR3. The order of the fields is D gene, CDR3 length, clone size, J gene, V gene, CDR3 DNA, CDR3 protein. The D gene is left open where the match is weak. Clone sizes are given selectively: once, few, many, or a class where the clone is expanded.

>NA|13|NA|TRBJ2-7|TRBV6-1
TGTGCCAGCAGCCGGGGATTCTCCTACGAGCAGTACTTC
CASSRGFSYEQYF
>TRBD1|13|NA|TRBJ1-5|TRBV27
TGTGCCAGCAGTTCGGACAGGGCCAACAACCAGCATTTT
CASSSDRANNQHF
>TRBD2|16|NA|TRBJ2-5|TRBV30
TGTGCCTGGAGTGTACTTCGACTAGCGGGGGGAGAGACCCAGTACTTC
CAWSVLRLAGGETQYF
>TRBD1|12|NA|TRBJ1-2|TRBV6-1
TGTGCCAGCAGTGAAAGGGGGCAGTTTCACACCTTC
CASSERGQFHTF
>NA|12|NA|TRBJ2-1|TRBV15
TGTGCCACCAGCCCTCAGTACAATGAGCAGTTCTTC
CATSPQYNEQFF
>TRBD2|14|NA|TRBJ2-5|TRBV28
TGTGCCAGCAGTTTGGCGGGCGGGGGAGAGACCCAGTACTTC
CASSLAGGGETQYF
>NA|13|NA|TRBJ2-7|TRBV4-1
TGCGCCAGCAGCCAAGTAGGAGTCTACGAGCAGTACTTC
CASSQVGVYEQYF
>TRBD1|15|NA|TRBJ1-1|TRBV27
TGTGCCAGCAGTTTATTAGGGACAGGGAACACTGAAGCTTTCTTT
CASSLLGTGNTEAFF
>NA|12|NA|TRBJ1-1|TRBV5-4
TGTGCCAGCAGCCCGGGAAACACTGAAGCTTTCTTT
CASSPGNTEAFF
>TRBD2|14|NA|TRBJ2-3|TRBV2
TGTGCCAGCACCCAAGGGACTAGCGGAGATACGCAGTATTTT
CASTQGTSGDTQYF
>TRBD2|14|NA|TRBJ2-3|TRBV30
TGTGCCTGGAGTACCAGCGGGACCACAGATACGCAGTATTTT
CAWSTSGTTDTQYF
>TRBD1|14|NA|TRBJ2-7|TRBV10-3
TGTGCCATCAGCCGGGACAGGGAGTTCTACGAGCAGTACTTC
CAISRDREFYEQYF
>TRBD2|13|NA|TRBJ2-2|TRBV19
TGTGCCAGCCAACTAGCGGGACGGGGGGAGCTGTTTTTT
CASQLAGRGELFF
>NA|13|NA|TRBJ2-3|TRBV5-6
TGTGCCAGCAGCTTTACATATGCAGATACGCAGTATTTT
CASSFTYADTQYF
>TRBD1|15|NA|TRBJ2-4|TRBV6-5
TGTGCCAGCAGTCGGGGACAGCGAGCCAAAAACATTCAGTACTTC
CASSRGQRAKNIQYF
>TRBD1|17|NA|TRBJ1-1|TRBV5-1
TGCGCCAGCAGCTTTGAGGACGGGACAGGGGAGAACACTGAAGCTTTCTTT
CASSFEDGTGENTEAFF
>NA|14|NA|TRBJ2-7|TRBV4-2
TGTGCCAGCAGCCAAGGACAGCCGTCGTGGGAGCAGTACTTC
CASSQGQPSWEQYF
>NA|14|few|TRBJ2-2|TRBV7-9
TGTGCCAGCAGCCCACATAGGGGATCCGGGGAGCTGTTTTTT
CASSPHRGSGELFF
>TRBD1|13|once|TRBJ2-5|TRBV7-7
TGTGCTAGCAGCCAGGACAGGCAAGAGACCCAGTACTTC
CASSQDRQETQYF
>NA|15|NA|TRBJ1-1|TRBV28
TGTGCCAGCAGTTTAACCAGGGCTCTGAACACTGAAGCTTTCTTT
CASSLTRALNTEAFF
>NA|16|NA|TRBJ2-7|TRBV5-4
TGTGCCAGCAGCTTACTTAACGAGCAGGGTGTCTACGAGCAGTACTTC
CASSLLNEQGVYEQYF
>NA|15|NA|TRBJ1-5|TRBV19
TGTGCCAGTAGTATAGACAGGGAGGGCAATCAGCCCCAGCATTTT
CASSIDREGNQPQHF
>TRBD2|15|NA|TRBJ2-7|TRBV18
TGTGCCAGCTCACCGTTCGGGAGGGATAGCTACGAGCAGTACTTC
CASSPFGRDSYEQYF
>TRBD1|17|NA|TRBJ2-7|TRBV27
TGTGCCAGCAGTTTACTTTATGGGACAGGGAGCTCCTACGAGCAGTACTTC
CASSLLYGTGSSYEQYF
>NA|13|NA|TRBJ1-5|TRBV5-6
TGTGCCAGCAGCTCTCTTTCGAATCAGCCCCAGCATTTT
CASSSLSNQPQHF
>NA|14|NA|TRBJ1-1|TRBV4-3
TGCGCCAGCAGCCGGAGCGGAGGGGATCTTGAAGCTTTCTTT
CASSRSGGDLEAFF
>NA|12|NA|TRBJ1-1|TRBV27
TGTGCCAGCGGTCGCTCACGGAGTGAAGCTTTCTTT
CASGRSRSEAFF
>TRBD1|15|NA|TRBJ2-3|TRBV29-1
TGCAGCGTGACCCCACCAGGGGGCTCTTCAGATACGCAGTATTTT
CSVTPPGGSSDTQYF
>NA|14|NA|TRBJ1-2|TRBV14
TGTGCCAGCAGCCTCACGGAACAGGGCTATGGCTACACCTTC
CASSLTEQGYGYTF
>TRBD1|16|NA|TRBJ1-1|TRBV4-1
TGCGCCAGCAGCCAGGGAGCACAGGGGGCTAACACTGAAGCTTTCTTT
CASSQGAQGANTEAFF
>NA|13|NA|TRBJ1-1|TRBV4-1
TGCGCCAGCAGCCTCCGACAGGACACTGAAGCTTTCTTT
CASSLRQDTEAFF